This T cell receptor beta chain was captured in a study of T cells after yellow fever vaccination. Per the germline V gene, CDR1 is MNHEY and CDR2 is SMNVEV (reference sequence). The CDR3 is 15 residues long. V lost 2 bases to trimming and J lost 0 bases, with 5 bases between them. From the 5' RACE reads, TCRdb called clonotypes with MiXCR, one entry per CDR3 protein. In the table there are about 330,000 distinct CDR3 sequences, approximately 4% of which are singletons. This clonotype was seen only a few times. This specimen consisted of PBMCs, obtained 5 days after the yellow fever booster vaccination. The origin of this receptor is a man between 18 and 35 years old who received the YFV17D yellow fever vaccine. The V and J genes are TRBV27 and TRBJ2-6, with D unclear. As DNA, the CDR3 is TGTGCCAGCAGTTTAATAGGCTCTGGGGCCAACGTCCTGACTTTC. Amino acids: CASSLIGSGANVLTF.